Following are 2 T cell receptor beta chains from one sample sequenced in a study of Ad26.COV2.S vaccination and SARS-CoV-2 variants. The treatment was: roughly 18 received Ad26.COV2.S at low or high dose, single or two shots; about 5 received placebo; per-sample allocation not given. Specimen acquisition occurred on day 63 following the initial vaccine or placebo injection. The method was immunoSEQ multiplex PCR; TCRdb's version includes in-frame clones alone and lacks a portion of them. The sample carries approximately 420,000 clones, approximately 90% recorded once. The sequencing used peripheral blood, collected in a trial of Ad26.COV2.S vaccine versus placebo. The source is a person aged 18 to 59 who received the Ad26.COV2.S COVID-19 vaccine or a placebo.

The CDR3 reads CASSLGPEETQYF. Here the CDR3 DNA reads TGTGCCAGCAGCTTAGGACCAGAGGAGACCCAGTACTTC. The chain uses TRBV7-8 and TRBJ2-5; D is unresolved. Trimming took 1 base from V and 5 from J, leaving 8 bases between them. The CDR3 runs to 13 residues. The germline gives CDR1 SGHVS, CDR2 FQNEAQ.

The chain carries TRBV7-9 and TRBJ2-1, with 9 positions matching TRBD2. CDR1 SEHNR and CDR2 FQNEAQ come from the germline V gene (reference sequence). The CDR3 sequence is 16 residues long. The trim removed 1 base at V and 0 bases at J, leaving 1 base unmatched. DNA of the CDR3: TGTGCCAGCAGCTTAGTTAGCGGGGGCTCCTACAATGAGCAGTTCTTC. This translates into CASSLVSGGSYNEQFF.